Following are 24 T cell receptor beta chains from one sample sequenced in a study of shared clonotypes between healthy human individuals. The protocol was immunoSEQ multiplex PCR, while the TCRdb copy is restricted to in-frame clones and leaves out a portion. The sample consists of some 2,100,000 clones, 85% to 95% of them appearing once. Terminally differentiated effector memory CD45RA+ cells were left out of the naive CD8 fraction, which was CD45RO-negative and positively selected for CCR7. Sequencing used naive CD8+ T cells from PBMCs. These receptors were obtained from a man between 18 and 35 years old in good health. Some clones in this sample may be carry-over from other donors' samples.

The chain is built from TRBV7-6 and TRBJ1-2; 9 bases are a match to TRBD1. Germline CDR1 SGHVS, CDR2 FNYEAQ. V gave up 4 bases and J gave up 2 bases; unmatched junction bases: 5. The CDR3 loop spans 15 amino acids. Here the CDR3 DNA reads TGTGCCAGCAGCTCCCTCGGGACAGGGAACTATGGCTACACCTTC. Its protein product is CASSSLGTGNYGYTF. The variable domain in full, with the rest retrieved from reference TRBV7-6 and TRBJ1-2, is GAGVSQSPRYKVTKRGQDVALRCDPISGHVSLYWYRQALGQGPEFLTYFNYEAQQDKSGLPNDRFSAERPEGSISTLTIQRTEQRDSAMYRCASSSLGTGNYGYTFGSGTRLTVV.

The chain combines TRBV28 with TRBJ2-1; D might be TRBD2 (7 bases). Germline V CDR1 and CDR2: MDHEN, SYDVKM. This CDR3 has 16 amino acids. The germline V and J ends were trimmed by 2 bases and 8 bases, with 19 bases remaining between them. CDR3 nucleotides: TGTGCCAGCAGTTTAGAGGCCCCAAGGGGGGGCGATGAGCAGTTCTTC. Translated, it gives CASSLEAPRGGDEQFF.

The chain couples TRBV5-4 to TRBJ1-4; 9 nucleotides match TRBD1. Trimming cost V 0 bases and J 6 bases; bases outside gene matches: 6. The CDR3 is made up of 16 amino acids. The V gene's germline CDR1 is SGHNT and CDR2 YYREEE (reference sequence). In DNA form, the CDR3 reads TGTGCCAGCAGCTTGGACTTACAGGGGGCTCATGAAAAACTGTTTTTT. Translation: CASSLDLQGAHEKLFF.

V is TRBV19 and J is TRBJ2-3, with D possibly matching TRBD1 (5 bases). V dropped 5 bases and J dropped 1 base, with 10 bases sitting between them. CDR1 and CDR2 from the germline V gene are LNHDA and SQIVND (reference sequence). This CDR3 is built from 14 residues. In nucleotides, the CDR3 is TGTGCCAGTAGTCAGGGATGGGGCACAGATACGCAGTATTTT. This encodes CASSQGWGTDTQYF.

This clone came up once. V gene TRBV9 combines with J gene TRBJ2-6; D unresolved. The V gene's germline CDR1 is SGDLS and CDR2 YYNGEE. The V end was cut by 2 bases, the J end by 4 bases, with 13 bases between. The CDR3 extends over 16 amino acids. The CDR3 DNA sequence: TGTGCCAGCAGCGTGGGAAAAGCAACAGGGGCCAACGTCCTGACTTTC. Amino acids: CASSVGKATGANVLTF.

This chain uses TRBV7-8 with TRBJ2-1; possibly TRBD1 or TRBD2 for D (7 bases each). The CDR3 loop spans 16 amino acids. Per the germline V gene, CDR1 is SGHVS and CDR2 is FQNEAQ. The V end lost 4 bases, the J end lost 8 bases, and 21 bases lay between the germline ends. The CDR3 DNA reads TGTGCCAGCAGCTCCTTTTTCAGGGGGGGTACCGATGAGCAGTTCTTC. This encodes CASSSFFRGGTDEQFF.

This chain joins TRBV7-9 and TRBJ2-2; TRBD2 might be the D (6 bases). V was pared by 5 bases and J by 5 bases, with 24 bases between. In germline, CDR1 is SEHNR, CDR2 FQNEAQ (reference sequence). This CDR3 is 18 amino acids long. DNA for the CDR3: TGTGCCAGCAGCCCAAAAGGGGTGTTGGGGACTTCAACCGGGGAGCTGTTTTTT. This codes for CASSPKGVLGTSTGELFF. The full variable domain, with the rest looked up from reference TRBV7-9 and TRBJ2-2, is DTGVSQNPRHKITKRGQNVTFRCDPISEHNRLYWYRQTLGQGPEFLTYFQNEAQLEKSRLLSDRFSAERPKGSFSTLEIQRTEQGDSAMYLCASSPKGVLGTSTGELFFGEGSRLTVL.

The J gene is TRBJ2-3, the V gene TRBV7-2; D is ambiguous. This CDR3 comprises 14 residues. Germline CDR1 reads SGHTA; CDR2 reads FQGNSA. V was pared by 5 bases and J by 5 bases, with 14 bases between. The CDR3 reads CASSPHSAKDTQYF. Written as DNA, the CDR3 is TGTGCCAGCAGCCCGCATTCAGCAAAAGATACGCAGTATTTT.

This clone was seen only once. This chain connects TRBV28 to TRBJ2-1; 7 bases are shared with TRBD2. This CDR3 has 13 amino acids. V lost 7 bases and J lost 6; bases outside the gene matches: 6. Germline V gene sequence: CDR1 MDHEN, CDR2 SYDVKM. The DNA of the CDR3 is TGTGCCAGCAAAGGCGGGGAGGGCAATGAGCAGTTCTTC. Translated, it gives CASKGGEGNEQFF.

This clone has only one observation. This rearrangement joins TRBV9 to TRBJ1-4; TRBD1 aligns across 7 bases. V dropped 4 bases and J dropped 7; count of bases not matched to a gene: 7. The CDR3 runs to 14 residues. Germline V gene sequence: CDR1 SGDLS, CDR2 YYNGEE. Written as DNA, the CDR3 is TGTGCCAGCAGCTCAGAGGGGGCGTCTGAAAAACTGTTTTTT. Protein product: CASSSEGASEKLFF.

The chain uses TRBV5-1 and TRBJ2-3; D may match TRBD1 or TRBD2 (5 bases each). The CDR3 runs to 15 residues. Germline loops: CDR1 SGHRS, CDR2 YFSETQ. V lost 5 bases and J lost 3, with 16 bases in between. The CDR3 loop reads CASSSFAGATDTQYF. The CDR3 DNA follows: TGCGCCAGCAGTTCCTTTGCCGGGGCAACAGATACGCAGTATTTT.

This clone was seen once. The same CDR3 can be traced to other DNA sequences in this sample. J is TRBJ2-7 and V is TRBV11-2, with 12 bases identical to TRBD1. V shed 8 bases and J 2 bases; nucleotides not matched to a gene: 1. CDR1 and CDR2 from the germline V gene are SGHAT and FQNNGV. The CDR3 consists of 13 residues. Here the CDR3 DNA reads TGTGCCAGCCGGGACAGGGGGCCCTACGAGCAGTACTTC. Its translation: CASRDRGPYEQYF.

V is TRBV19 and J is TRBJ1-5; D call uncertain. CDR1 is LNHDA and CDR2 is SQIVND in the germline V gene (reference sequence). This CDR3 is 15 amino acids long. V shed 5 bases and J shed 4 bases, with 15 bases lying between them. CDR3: CASSEVGIGNQPQHF. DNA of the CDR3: TGTGCCAGTAGTGAGGTCGGTATAGGAAATCAGCCCCAGCATTTT. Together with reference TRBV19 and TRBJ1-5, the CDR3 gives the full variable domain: DGGITQSPKYLFRKEGQNVTLSCEQNLNHDAMYWYRQDPGQGLRLIYYSQIVNDFQKGDIAEGYSVSREKKESFPLTVTSAQKNPTAFYLCASSEVGIGNQPQHFGDGTRLSIL.

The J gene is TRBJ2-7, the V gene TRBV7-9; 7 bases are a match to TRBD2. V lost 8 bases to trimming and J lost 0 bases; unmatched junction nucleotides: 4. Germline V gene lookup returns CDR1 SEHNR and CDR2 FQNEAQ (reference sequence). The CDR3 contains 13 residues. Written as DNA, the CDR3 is TGTGCCAGCTTGCGGGAGAGCTCCTACGAGCAGTACTTC. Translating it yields CASLRESSYEQYF.

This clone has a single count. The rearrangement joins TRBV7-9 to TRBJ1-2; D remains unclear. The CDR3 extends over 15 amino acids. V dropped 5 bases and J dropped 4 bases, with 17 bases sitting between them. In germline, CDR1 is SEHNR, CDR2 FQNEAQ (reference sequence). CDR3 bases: TGTGCCAGCAGCCCCGGAGCGAGATACCTCTATGGCTACACCTTC. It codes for CASSPGARYLYGYTF.

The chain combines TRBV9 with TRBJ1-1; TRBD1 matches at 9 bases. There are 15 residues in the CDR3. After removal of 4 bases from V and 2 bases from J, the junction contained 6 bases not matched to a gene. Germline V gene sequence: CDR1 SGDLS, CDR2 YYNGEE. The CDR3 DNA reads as TGTGCCAGCAGCCCGACGGACAGGGGTAACACTGAAGCTTTCTTT. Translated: CASSPTDRGNTEAFF.

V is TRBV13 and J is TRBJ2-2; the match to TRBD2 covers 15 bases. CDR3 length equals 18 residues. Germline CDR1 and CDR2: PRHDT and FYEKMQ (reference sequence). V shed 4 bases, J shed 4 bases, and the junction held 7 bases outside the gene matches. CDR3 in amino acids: CASSSRTSGRAGTGELFF. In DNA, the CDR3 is TGTGCCAGCAGCTCAAGGACTAGCGGGAGGGCGGGCACCGGGGAGCTGTTTTTT.

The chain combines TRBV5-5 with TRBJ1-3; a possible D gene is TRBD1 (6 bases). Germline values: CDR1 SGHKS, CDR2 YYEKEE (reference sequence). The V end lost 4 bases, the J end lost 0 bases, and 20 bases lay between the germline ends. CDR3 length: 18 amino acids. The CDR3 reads CASSPNWDTGYSGNTIYF. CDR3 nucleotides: TGTGCCAGCAGCCCGAACTGGGACACAGGCTACTCTGGAAACACCATATATTTT.

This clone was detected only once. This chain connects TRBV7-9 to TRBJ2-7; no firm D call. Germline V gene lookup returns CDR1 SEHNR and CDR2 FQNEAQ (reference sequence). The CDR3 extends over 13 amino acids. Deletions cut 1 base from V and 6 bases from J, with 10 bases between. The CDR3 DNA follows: TGTGCCAGCAGCTTAGGTTTCATGCTCGAGCAGTACTTC. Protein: CASSLGFMLEQYF.

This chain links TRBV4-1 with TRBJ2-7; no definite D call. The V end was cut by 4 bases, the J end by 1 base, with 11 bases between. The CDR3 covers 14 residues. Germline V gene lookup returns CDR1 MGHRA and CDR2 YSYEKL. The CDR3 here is CASSPKTTSYEQYF. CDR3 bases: TGCGCCAGCAGCCCGAAGACCACGTCCTACGAGCAGTACTTC.

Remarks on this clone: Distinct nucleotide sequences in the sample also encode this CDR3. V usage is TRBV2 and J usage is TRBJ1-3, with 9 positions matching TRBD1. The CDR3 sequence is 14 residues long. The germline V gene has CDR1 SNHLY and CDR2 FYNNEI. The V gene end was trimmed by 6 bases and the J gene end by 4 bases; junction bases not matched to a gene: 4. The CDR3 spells CASRGQGRGNTIYF. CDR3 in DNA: TGTGCCAGCAGAGGACAGGGGCGAGGAAACACCATATATTTT. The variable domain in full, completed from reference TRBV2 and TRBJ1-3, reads EPEVTQTPSHQVTQMGQEVILRCVPISNHLYFYWYRQILGQKVEFLVSFYNNEISEKSEIFDDQFSVERPDGSNFTLKIRSTKLEDSAMYFCASRGQGRGNTIYFGEGSWLTVV.

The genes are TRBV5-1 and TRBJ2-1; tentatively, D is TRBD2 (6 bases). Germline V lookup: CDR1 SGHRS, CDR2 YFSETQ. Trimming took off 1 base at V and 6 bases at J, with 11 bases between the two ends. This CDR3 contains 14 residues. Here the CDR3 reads CASSLWGERNEQFF. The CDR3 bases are TGCGCCAGCAGCTTGTGGGGGGAGCGCAATGAGCAGTTCTTC.

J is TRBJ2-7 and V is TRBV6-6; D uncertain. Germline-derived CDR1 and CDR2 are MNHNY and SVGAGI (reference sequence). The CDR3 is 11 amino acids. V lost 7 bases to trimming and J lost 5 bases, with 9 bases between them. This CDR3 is CASIQGNEQYF. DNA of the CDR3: TGTGCCAGCATTCAAGGGAACGAGCAGTACTTC.

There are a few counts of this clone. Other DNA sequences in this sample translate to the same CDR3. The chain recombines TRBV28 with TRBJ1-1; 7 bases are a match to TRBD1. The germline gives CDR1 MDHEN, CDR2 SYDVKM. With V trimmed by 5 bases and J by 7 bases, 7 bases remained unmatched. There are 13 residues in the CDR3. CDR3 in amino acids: CASSLVRDSEAFF. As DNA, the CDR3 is TGTGCCAGCAGTCTCGTCCGGGACAGTGAAGCTTTCTTT.